This T cell receptor (beta chain) was retrieved from a study of blood T cells in healthy people across ages. Details on this clonotype: The antigen remains unidentified.

The germline CDR1 and CDR2 sequences are DFQATT and SNEGSKA (reference sequence). This CDR3 is 12 amino acids long. Trimming stripped 0 bases from V and 3 bases from J, with 5 bases between. It was with a sample-barcoded 5' primer and a J-beta primer mix that a second PCR of roughly 7 to 12 cycles was run. TCRdb re-called the 5' RACE reads with MiXCR, one entry per CDR3 protein. The sample shows 800,000 to 1,300,000 distinct CDR3 sequences, approximately 25% of them seen only once. General observations from the study: Among T cells, TCR beta diversity per million cells dropped roughly linearly as age rose.

Another study also made use of these data, one on T cells of mothers and their children. That report notes: Maternal samples each gave over 9.5 million TCR beta CDR3 reads, and child samples several million each.

This receptor was identified in a girl aged 2-10 years in good health. The J gene is TRBJ2-5, the V gene TRBV20-1; D is unresolved. Specimen: blood. In DNA form, the CDR3 reads TGCAGTGCTAGAGATCAGGAAGAGACCCAGTACTTC. Amino acids: CSARDQEETQYF.